The next 6 T cell receptor beta chains were all read from a single sample in a study of patients and donors after allogeneic stem cell transplantation. In TCRdb, the RT-PCR reads were re-called with MiXCR into one record per CDR3 protein. This sample yields around 30,000 distinct CDR3 sequences, of which 37% are seen a single time; around 80% belongs to the top ten. Source material: blood, either unsorted or a sorted T cell fraction (not recorded which). Every receptor here comes from a human donor who was either an allogeneic HSCT recipient or a stem cell or donor lymphocyte infusion donor (not recorded which). It is not recorded whose cells these are; they may come from a transplant donor.

This chain joins TRBV6-5 and TRBJ1-4; no definite D call. This CDR3 comprises 13 residues. The ends were cut back, 6 bases at V and 8 bases at J, with 13 bases in the middle. CDR1 MNHEY and CDR2 SVGAGI come from the germline V gene. The CDR3 loop is CASRHNDGEKLFF. DNA for the CDR3: TGTGCCAGCAGACATAATGATGGGGAAAAACTGTTTTTT.

J is TRBJ2-1 and V is TRBV20-1; D may be TRBD2 (6 bases). Germline loops: CDR1 DFQATT, CDR2 SNEGSKA (reference sequence). Trimming left V 1 base short and J 2 bases short, with 15 bases between. This CDR3 is built from 16 residues. CDR3 DNA: TGCAGTGCTAGAGGCGGGACCTGGTATCCCTACAATGAGCAGTTCTTC. It codes for CSARGGTWYPYNEQFF.

The chain uses TRBV20-1 and TRBJ1-1, with D perhaps TRBD1 (5 bases). Germline values: CDR1 DFQATT, CDR2 SNEGSKA (reference sequence). The CDR3 contains 15 residues. The V gene lost 6 bases and the J gene lost 0 bases, with 17 bases spanning the gap. CDR3 sequence: CSARRTFEVNTEAFF. Written as DNA, the CDR3 is TGCAGTGCCAGGCGGACATTTGAGGTGAACACTGAAGCTTTCTTT.

The rearrangement joins TRBV6-5 to TRBJ1-2; D is unresolved. V was shortened by 0 bases and J by 0 bases, with 5 bases between the two germline ends. The CDR3 is 14 amino acids. CDR1 and CDR2 (germline): MNHEY, SVGAGI. The chain's CDR3 is CASSYSGANYGYTF. The CDR3 bases are TGTGCCAGCAGTTACTCAGGAGCTAACTATGGCTACACCTTC.

The CDR3 sequence: CSARDRAVNTEAFF. In DNA, the CDR3 is TGCAGTGCTAGAGATAGGGCGGTGAACACTGAAGCTTTCTTT. This sequence joins TRBV20-1 and TRBJ1-1, with D uncertain. Trimming stripped 0 bases from V and 0 bases from J, with 8 bases between. CDR1 is DFQATT, CDR2 SNEGSKA, per germline (reference sequence). The CDR3 length is 14 residues.

The CDR3 nucleotides are TGTGCCAGCAGAAGGGACCAAGGGGACACCATATATTTT. Residues: CASRRDQGDTIYF. This sequence joins TRBV12-3 or TRBV12-4 and TRBJ1-3; D is perhaps TRBD1 (5 bases). The ends were cut back, 6 bases at V and 8 bases at J, with 14 bases in the middle. The CDR3 length is 13 residues.